This T cell receptor beta chain was identified during a study of graft-versus-host responses after intestinal transplantation (dated by TCRdb to the early 2020s). About the investigation overall: The transplants that recipients received were multivisceral, liver-intestinal, or isolated intestinal. All recipients received anti-thymocyte globulin induction followed by maintenance tacrolimus and steroids for 3 to 4 years. After intestinal transplantation, graft-versus-host and host-versus-graft alloreactive T cell clones in the graft, circulation and bone marrow were tracked using bulk TCR-beta CDR3 sequencing. Alloreactive clones were identified by sequencing pre-transplant mixed lymphocyte reaction products and comparing these products with unstimulated pre-transplant donor and recipient T cells. A cohort of fewer than 25 intestinal transplant recipients, including one retransplant, was enrolled, and a few patients lacking pretransplant specimens were excluded. Donor T cell macrochimerism was defined as a peak of at least 4% donor T cells among recipient peripheral blood mononuclear cells. Rather than going through the commercial service, samples from a few later patients were sequenced in-house on an Illumina MiSeq and processed with MiXCR.

In the case of this clone: The specificity of this receptor is unknown. Base qualities are not recorded, but no much larger clone differs from it by a single base.

Libraries were prepared through the immunoSEQ multiplex PCR assay. For most patients, genomic DNA was isolated with the Qiagen DNeasy Blood and Tissue Kit and sent frozen to Adaptive Biotechnologies for TCR sequencing. For most patients, genomic DNA was subjected to high-throughput TCR-beta CDR3 sequencing by Adaptive Biotechnologies. Per the authors' processing: TCR sequencing data for over 15 patients were retrieved from Adaptive's ImmunoSEQ software; a few other patients were processed with MiXCR and VDJtools. To correct CD4 versus CD8 sorting errors, sequences present in both subsets at a frequency ratio below 5:1 were removed. CDR3 nucleotide sequences shared between donor and recipient were removed because their origin could not be assigned. At least 2-fold expansion over unstimulated cells and a minimum CFSE-low frequency of 0.002% (template counts) or 0.001% (read counts) were required for clones to be classified as alloreactive. Clones detected in sequenced pre-transplant spleen, lymph node, or MLR CFSE-low populations of the donor or recipient were defined as mappable. The cumulative frequency of alloreactive clones was calculated as a percentage of all sequences, weighted by copy number. The clones in this table, taken by TCRdb from immuneACCESS, are in-frame only. Not every clone is retained; where verified, under half of the shortfall comes from an unresolved V gene, and the cause of the rest is unknown. V, J and clone size are those of that table, while D and trimming were read from the DNA. The sample profile shows 25,000 to 35,000 clones; just under 85% of them were found once. Approximately 20% of the sample goes to the ten largest clones.

The CDR3 covers 11 residues, taking in both the cysteine and the phenylalanine. Left in the record is the CDR3 DNA by itself, 33 bases read in frame from the first base. CDR1 LNHDA and CDR2 SQIVND are derived from the germline V gene (reference sequence). Relative to germline, V is 10 bases shorter and J is 8 bases shorter, with 12 bases between their ends. Read against the paper, the sample's time point label means: cells obtained before transplantation from donor or recipient. CD3+CD4+ and CD3+CD8+ populations were FACS-sorted from unstimulated pre-transplant donor and recipient cells taken from spleen or lymph nodes. What the authors observed across the whole study: Early after transplant, peak levels of circulating GvH clones were associated with declines in HvG clones. In the allografts of patients with donor T cell macrochimerism, GvH to HvG T cell clonal ratios were high. GvH clones were detected in recipient bone marrow, and some of these GvH clones were observed earlier in ileal mucosa or blood, consistent with an intestinal mucosal origin. The conclusions were limited by the relatively low number and heterogeneity of the intestinal transplant patients.

The chain joins TRBV19 to TRBJ2-1, with TRBD2 as a weak D call on 6 bases. The sample was unstimulated CD8+ T cells sorted from spleen or lymph node cells, taken before intestinal transplant. This receptor was taken from a human donor who received an intestinal transplant. The nucleotides read TGTGCCATGGAGGGCACCGATGAGCAGTTCTTC. The encoded protein is CAMEGTDEQFF.